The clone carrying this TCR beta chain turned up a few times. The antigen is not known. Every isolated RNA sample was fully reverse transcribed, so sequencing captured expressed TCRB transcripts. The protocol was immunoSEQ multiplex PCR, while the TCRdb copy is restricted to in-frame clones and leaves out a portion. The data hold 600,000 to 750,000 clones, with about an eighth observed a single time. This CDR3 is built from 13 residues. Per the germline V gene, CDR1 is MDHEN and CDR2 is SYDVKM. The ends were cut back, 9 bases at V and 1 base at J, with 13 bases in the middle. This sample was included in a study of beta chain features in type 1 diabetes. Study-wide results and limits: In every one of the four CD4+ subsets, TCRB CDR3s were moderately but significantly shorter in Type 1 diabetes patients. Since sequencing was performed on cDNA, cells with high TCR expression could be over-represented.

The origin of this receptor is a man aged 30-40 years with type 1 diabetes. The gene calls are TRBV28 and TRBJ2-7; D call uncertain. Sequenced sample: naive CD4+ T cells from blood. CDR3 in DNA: TGTGCCAGTTGGAAGACCGATTCCTACGAGCAGTACTTC. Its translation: CASWKTDSYEQYF.